Each of the 14 T cell receptor beta chains below was sequenced from the same sample in a study of OX40 agonist ivuxolimab in advanced cancers. Here immunoSEQ multiplex PCR was the method, and the copy in TCRdb shows in-frame clones only, minus some. Of some 74,000 clones in the sample, 82% were seen once. The sample was CD4+ or CD8+ T cells sorted from blood, taken in a trial of the OX40 agonist ivuxolimab. The receptor set was obtained from an adult with an advanced solid tumor such as melanoma, head and neck, liver or kidney cancer.

This clone was seen more than once but under ten times. This chain connects TRBV2 to TRBJ1-2; no reliable D call. Germline V CDR1 and CDR2: SNHLY, FYNNEI. This CDR3 is built from 12 residues. The ends were cut back, 8 bases at V and 4 bases at J, with 11 bases in the middle. The CDR3 DNA sequence: TGTGCCAGCTCACCTGTGGGCTATGGCTACACCTTC. Residues: CASSPVGYGYTF.

The V gene is TRBV9, the J gene TRBJ2-2; the D gene is possibly TRBD2 (6 bases). V shed 7 bases and J shed 4 bases, with 17 bases lying between them. The CDR3 runs 15 residues. CDR1 and CDR2 (germline): SGDLS, YYNGEE. CDR3 residues: CASGRRGGATGELFF. DNA of the CDR3: TGTGCCAGCGGACGAAGGGGCGGGGCCACCGGGGAGCTGTTTTTT.

This chain joins TRBV5-8 and TRBJ2-1, with D possibly being TRBD2 (5 bases). The CDR3 runs to 14 residues. Germline V gives CDR1 SGHTS, CDR2 YDEGEE. Between the trimmed V and J ends, which lost 4 bases and 1 base, there was a span of 9 bases. The CDR3 is CASSRLPSYNEQFF. The CDR3 DNA sequence: TGTGCCAGCAGCAGACTACCTTCCTACAATGAGCAGTTCTTC.

This clone was counted a single time. CDR3 sequence (DNA): TGTGCCAGCGGGCTAGCGGGAGGGTCCTACGAGCAGTACTTC. This translates into CASGLAGGSYEQYF. The chain joins TRBV7-2 to TRBJ2-7, with 12 bases fitting TRBD2. The CDR3 has 14 amino acids. CDR1 SGHTA and CDR2 FQGNSA come from the germline V gene. The trim removed 8 bases at V and 1 base at J, leaving 3 bases unmatched.

The chain is built from TRBV5-5 and TRBJ1-3, with no clear D. The germline gives CDR1 SGHKS, CDR2 YYEKEE (reference sequence). The CDR3 runs to 16 residues. Trimming took off 2 bases at V and 0 bases at J, with 12 bases between the two ends. For the CDR3, the DNA is TGTGCCAGCAGCTTTGCGGAAGGGCGCTCTGGAAACACCATATATTTT. Its translation is CASSFAEGRSGNTIYF. Full variable domain (outside the CDR3, taken from reference TRBV5-5 and TRBJ1-3): DAGVTQSPTHLIKTRGQQVTLRCSPISGHKSVSWYQQVLGQGPQFIFQYYEKEERGRGNFPDRFSARQFPNYSSELNVNALLLGDSALYLCASSFAEGRSGNTIYFGEGSWLTVV.

The chain joins TRBV29-1 to TRBJ1-5, with TRBD1 identical over 8 bases. With 7 bases clipped from V and 6 bases from J, the junction kept 8 bases outside the gene matches. The CDR3 totals 13 residues. Germline values: CDR1 SQVTM, CDR2 ANQGSEA. CDR3 coding DNA: TGCAGCGCACAGGGGGGAAACGGTCAGCCCCAGCATTTT. Its protein is CSAQGGNGQPQHF.

The rearrangement uses TRBV15 and TRBJ2-3; D is tentatively TRBD1 or TRBD2 (5 bases each). Germline V lookup: CDR1 LNHNV, CDR2 YYDKDF (reference sequence). V lost 4 bases to trimming and J lost 1 base, with 12 bases between them. This CDR3 is built from 15 residues. Here the CDR3 DNA reads TGTGCCACCAGCACTGGGACGCACCGCACAGATACGCAGTATTTT. Its protein is CATSTGTHRTDTQYF.

The V gene is TRBV5-1, the J gene TRBJ2-1; 7 bases line up with TRBD2. V was pared by 0 bases and J by 6 bases, with 6 bases of the junction left unmatched. The CDR3 loop spans 15 amino acids. Per germline, CDR1 SGHRS and CDR2 YFSETQ. The CDR3 DNA sequence: TGCGCCAGCAGCTTGGGCGCGACTAGCACCAATGAGCAGTTCTTC. It encodes CASSLGATSTNEQFF.

The genes are TRBV19 and TRBJ2-7; D unclear. Germline V gene data show CDR1 as LNHDA and CDR2 as SQIVND (reference sequence). This CDR3 region has 12 residues. V gave up 3 bases and J gave up 2 bases, with 5 bases separating them. The CDR3 bases are TGTGCCAGTAGTATCGACGCCTACGAGCAGTACTTC. Translating gives CASSIDAYEQYF.

This clone was observed a single time. The rearrangement joins TRBV28 to TRBJ2-3, with TRBD2 matching over 12 bases. CDR1 is MDHEN, CDR2 SYDVKM, per germline. Trimming took 5 bases from V and 2 from J; bases not matched to a gene: 11. This CDR3 is 18 amino acids long. Here the CDR3 DNA reads TGTGCCAGCAGTACCCAACTTCCTAGCGGGAGGGCCACAGATACGCAGTATTTT. Translated, it gives CASSTQLPSGRATDTQYF.

V is TRBV28 and J is TRBJ2-7; possible D gene TRBD2, 6 bases. The CDR3 consists of 11 residues. Germline assignment: CDR1 MDHEN and CDR2 SYDVKM. The V and J ends lost 7 bases and 5 bases respectively, with 9 bases between them. The DNA of the CDR3 is TGTGCCAGCACCGGGGGAGACGAGCAGTACTTC. It is translated as CASTGGDEQYF.

V and J are TRBV28 and TRBJ1-1; possibly TRBD1 for D (6 bases). Germline V CDR1 and CDR2: MDHEN, SYDVKM. Deletions cut 3 bases from V and 11 bases from J, with 19 bases between. The CDR3 is made up of 14 amino acids. For the CDR3, the DNA is TGTGCCAGCAGTTTCCTCCGACAGGCCCCTTGGGCTTTCTTT. Translation: CASSFLRQAPWAFF.

The rearrangement joins TRBV18 to TRBJ2-3, with 13 bases aligning to TRBD2. Germline CDR1 KGHSH, CDR2 LQKENI. The J segment lost 6 bases and the V segment lost 8 bases, leaving 8 bases of the junction unmatched. The CDR3 spans 15 residues. The chain's CDR3 is CASTGGLAGFDTQYF. CDR3 in DNA: TGTGCCAGCACCGGGGGACTAGCGGGATTTGATACGCAGTATTTT.

This clone has more than one count but fewer than ten. V gene TRBV11-2 combines with J gene TRBJ2-5, with D unresolved. There are 12 residues in the CDR3. Germline assignment: CDR1 SGHAT and CDR2 FQNNGV. Trimming took 5 bases from V and 1 from J, leaving 5 bases between them. Written as DNA, the CDR3 is TGTGCCAGCAGCGTACTCCAAGAGACCCAGTACTTC. It translates to CASSVLQETQYF.